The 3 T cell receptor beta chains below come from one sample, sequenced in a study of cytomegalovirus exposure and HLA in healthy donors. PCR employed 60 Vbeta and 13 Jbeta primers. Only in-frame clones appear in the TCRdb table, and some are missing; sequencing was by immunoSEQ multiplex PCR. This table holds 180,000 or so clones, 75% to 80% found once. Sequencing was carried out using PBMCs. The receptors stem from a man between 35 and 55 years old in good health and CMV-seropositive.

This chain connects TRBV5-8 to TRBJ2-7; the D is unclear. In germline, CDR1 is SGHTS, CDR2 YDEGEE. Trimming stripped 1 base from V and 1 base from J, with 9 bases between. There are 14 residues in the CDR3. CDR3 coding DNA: TGTGCCAGCAGCTTGAATGGCAGATCCTACGAGCAGTACTTC. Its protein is CASSLNGRSYEQYF.

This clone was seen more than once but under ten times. The CDR3 region is CASRGQGAYSPLHF. CDR3 coding DNA: TGTGCCAGCAGGGGTCAGGGGGCATACTCACCCCTCCACTTT. The chain carries TRBV2 and TRBJ1-6; 8 bases agree with TRBD1. This CDR3 comprises 14 residues. The V segment lost 6 bases and the J segment 10 bases; nucleotides outside the gene matches: 8. CDR1 is SNHLY and CDR2 is FYNNEI in the germline V gene.

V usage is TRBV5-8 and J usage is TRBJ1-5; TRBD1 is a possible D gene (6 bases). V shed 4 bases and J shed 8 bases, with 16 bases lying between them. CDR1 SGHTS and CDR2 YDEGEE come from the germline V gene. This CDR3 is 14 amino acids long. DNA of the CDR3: TGTGCCAGCAGCCTTAAGGACAGTAGTAAGCCCCAGCATTTT. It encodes CASSLKDSSKPQHF.